The 28 T cell receptor beta chains below come from one sample, sequenced in a study of control samples from healthy donors and cancer patients. Profiling relied on immunoSEQ multiplex PCR, and the TCRdb table lists in-frame clones only, not all of them. Of around 140,000 clones listed, about 91% are singletons. The sequenced sample was blood. The source is a man aged 25 to 45 in good health.

This sequence joins TRBV30 and TRBJ2-1, with TRBD1 matching over 11 bases. CDR1 and CDR2 from the germline V gene are GTSNPN and SVGIG (reference sequence). With V trimmed by 7 bases and J by 8 bases, 7 bases remained unmatched. This CDR3 has 13 residues. The chain's CDR3 is CAYLRDRGDEQFF. CDR3 nucleotides: TGTGCCTACCTCCGGGACAGGGGGGATGAGCAGTTCTTC.

The genes are TRBV11-2 and TRBJ1-2, with D possibly TRBD1 on 6 matching bases. V lost 1 base and J 4 bases, leaving 10 bases between the germline ends. CDR3 length equals 14 residues. The V gene's germline CDR1 is SGHAT and CDR2 FQNNGV. This CDR3 reads CASSLGFRGYGYTF. The CDR3 bases are TGTGCCAGCAGCTTAGGTTTCAGGGGCTATGGCTACACCTTC.

The CDR3 nucleotides are TGCAGCGTGCGGGCGGGCGGGGAGCTGTTTTTT. Its protein is CSVRAGGELFF. The rearrangement joins TRBV29-1 to TRBJ2-2; possible D gene TRBD2, 5 bases. Trimming shortened V by 6 bases and J by 7 bases, and 9 bases separated the two germline ends. Germline V CDR1 and CDR2: SQVTM, ANQGSEA. The CDR3 is 11 residues long.

This clone was seen once. The genes are TRBV27 and TRBJ2-1; 7 nucleotides align to TRBD2. The germline V gene encodes CDR1 MNHEY and CDR2 SMNVEV (reference sequence). This CDR3 spans 14 amino acids. Unmatched junction bases numbered 7, after V lost 6 bases and J lost 5 bases. The CDR3, as DNA: TGTGCCAGCAGCCCGGGGGGTAGTCACAATGAGCAGTTCTTC. This gives the protein CASSPGGSHNEQFF.

This chain links TRBV19 with TRBJ1-4; D is undetermined. The CDR3 is 13 amino acids. V gave up 3 bases and J gave up 8 bases, with 10 bases separating them. The V gene's germline CDR1 is LNHDA and CDR2 SQIVND (reference sequence). The CDR3 sequence: CASSMGMYEKLFF. The CDR3 nucleotides read TGTGCCAGTAGTATGGGGATGTACGAAAAACTGTTTTTT.

V usage is TRBV19 and J usage is TRBJ2-7, with D possibly being TRBD1 (5 bases). The germline V gene has CDR1 LNHDA and CDR2 SQIVND (reference sequence). The CDR3 is 15 residues long. Between the trimmed V and J ends, which lost 2 bases and 5 bases, there was a span of 16 bases. This chain's CDR3 is CASSIISKGLNEQYF. The DNA of the CDR3 is TGTGCCAGTAGTATAATAAGTAAGGGGCTCAACGAGCAGTACTTC. The full variable domain, completed using reference TRBV19 and TRBJ2-7, is DGGITQSPKYLFRKEGQNVTLSCEQNLNHDAMYWYRQDPGQGLRLIYYSQIVNDFQKGDIAEGYSVSREKKESFPLTVTSAQKNPTAFYLCASSIISKGLNEQYFGPGTRLTVT.

The chain links TRBV2 to TRBJ2-1; TRBD2 matches 13 bases. CDR1 is SNHLY, CDR2 FYNNEI, per germline. The CDR3 is 15 residues long. The ends lost 9 bases at V and 7 bases at J; junction bases unmatched: 9. CDR3 amino acids: CASALLLAGGNEQFF. CDR3 sequence (DNA): TGTGCCAGTGCCCTATTACTAGCGGGGGGGAATGAGCAGTTCTTC. Variable domain in full (rest from reference TRBV2 and TRBJ2-1): EPEVTQTPSHQVTQMGQEVILRCVPISNHLYFYWYRQILGQKVEFLVSFYNNEISEKSEIFDDQFSVERPDGSNFTLKIRSTKLEDSAMYFCASALLLAGGNEQFFGPGTRLTVL.

V is TRBV7-3 and J is TRBJ1-4; 10 nucleotides agree with TRBD1. Losses at the gene ends were 2 bases for V and 8 bases for J; bases not matched to a gene: 14. The CDR3 contains 18 residues. The germline CDR1 and CDR2 sequences are SGHTA and FQGTGA. CDR3 in DNA: TGTGCCAGCAGCTTATTAATGGGACAGGGGTTGTTTCCCGAAAAACTGTTTTTT. Translated: CASSLLMGQGLFPEKLFF.

The chain's CDR3 is CASSLTGDTINTEAFF. The CDR3 DNA sequence: TGTGCCAGCAGCCTAACTGGGGACACTATAAACACTGAAGCTTTCTTT. The chain uses TRBV5-6 and TRBJ1-1; maybe TRBD1 (6 bases). The CDR3 length is 16 residues. Trimming removed 4 bases from V and 2 bases from J, with 18 bases in between. From germline, CDR1 is SGHDT and CDR2 YYEEEE.

The J gene is TRBJ1-6, the V gene TRBV6-4; D gene ambiguous. Trimming left V 2 bases short and J 10 bases short, with 9 bases between. Germline values: CDR1 MRHNA, CDR2 SNTAGT. CDR3 length: 13 residues. The CDR3 DNA follows: TGTGCCAGCAGTGACAGGGTGGGCTCACCCCTCCACTTT. It yields the protein CASSDRVGSPLHF.

This rearrangement joins TRBV5-1 to TRBJ2-3, with 11 bases that match TRBD2. CDR3 length: 17 amino acids. CDR1 is SGHRS, CDR2 YFSETQ, per germline. The V and J ends lost 0 bases and 2 bases, in that order; junction bases with no gene match: 5. The CDR3 region is CASSLGASGGFTDTQYF. CDR3 DNA sequence: TGCGCCAGCAGCTTGGGAGCTAGCGGGGGGTTCACAGATACGCAGTATTTT.

In this sample, this clone turned up a few times. This sequence joins TRBV10-3 and TRBJ2-2, with 9 bases identical to TRBD1. CDR1 and CDR2 (germline): ENHRY, SYGVKD. The junction had 4 bases not matched to a gene; V was cut back by 10 bases and J by 4 bases. The CDR3 has 13 residues. The CDR3 here is CANRGPSTGELFF. In DNA form, the CDR3 reads TGTGCCAACAGGGGGCCCAGCACCGGGGAGCTGTTTTTT.

This chain connects TRBV6-5 to TRBJ1-6, with D uncertain. The ends were cut back, 0 bases at V and 7 bases at J, with 7 bases in the middle. This CDR3 has 14 amino acids. Germline CDR1 and CDR2: MNHEY and SVGAGI. DNA of the CDR3: TGTGCCAGCAGTTACTCGGTTGAGAATTCACCCCTCCACTTT. Its protein product is CASSYSVENSPLHF.

This clone occurred once. The chain has TRBV5-1 and TRBJ2-3; 9 bases map to TRBD2. Looked up from germline, CDR1 is SGHRS and CDR2 is YFSETQ. This CDR3 has 14 residues. The V gene end was trimmed by 3 bases and the J gene end by 3 bases; junction bases not matched to a gene: 2. The CDR3 reads CASSSTSGTDTQYF. DNA for the CDR3: TGCGCCAGCAGCTCGACTAGCGGAACAGATACGCAGTATTTT.

The chain uses TRBV25-1 and TRBJ1-3; TRBD1 matches 7 bases. The CDR3 totals 15 residues. After removal of 8 bases from V and 2 bases from J, the junction contained 9 bases not matched to a gene. The V gene's germline CDR1 is MGHDK and CDR2 SYGVNS. The CDR3 DNA sequence: TGTGCCAGCGCCGACAGGGCGTTCACTGGAAACACCATATATTTT. Amino acid sequence: CASADRAFTGNTIYF.

In its sample, this clone was seen once. This chain links TRBV5-1 with TRBJ2-2, with a possible D match to TRBD2 (6 bases). Trimming removed 4 bases at V and 4 bases at J, with 11 bases between. The CDR3 is 14 amino acids. The germline V gene has CDR1 SGHRS and CDR2 YFSETQ. The CDR3 loop is CASSLSGGTGELFF. CDR3 sequence (DNA): TGCGCCAGCAGCCTGTCCGGGGGCACCGGGGAGCTGTTTTTT. Drawing the rest from reference TRBV5-1 and TRBJ2-2, the complete variable domain is KAGVTQTPRYLIKTRGQQVTLSCSPISGHRSVSWYQQTPGQGLQFLFEYFSETQRNKGNFPGRFSGRQFSNSRSEMNVSTLELGDSALYLCASSLSGGTGELFFGEGSRLTVL.

This sequence joins TRBV5-1 and TRBJ1-3, with D perhaps TRBD1 (5 bases). This CDR3 is built from 14 residues. Germline CDR1 and CDR2: SGHRS and YFSETQ. Trimming cost V 5 bases and J 0 bases, with 9 bases left between them. DNA for the CDR3: TGCGCCAGCAGTGACGGGGGCTCTGGAAACACCATATATTTT. Protein sequence: CASSDGGSGNTIYF. Complete variable domain (other parts from reference TRBV5-1 and TRBJ1-3): KAGVTQTPRYLIKTRGQQVTLSCSPISGHRSVSWYQQTPGQGLQFLFEYFSETQRNKGNFPGRFSGRQFSNSRSEMNVSTLELGDSALYLCASSDGGSGNTIYFGEGSWLTVV.

The V gene is TRBV11-2, the J gene TRBJ1-2; 8 nucleotides line up with TRBD1. This CDR3 spans 15 amino acids. Germline loops: CDR1 SGHAT, CDR2 FQNNGV. J gave up 1 base and V 5 bases, and 6 bases lay outside the gene matches. CDR3 in DNA: TGTGCCAGCAGCATTGACAGGGGATTTAACTATGGCTACACCTTC. Amino acid sequence: CASSIDRGFNYGYTF.

The J gene is TRBJ1-6, the V gene TRBV5-4; TRBD1 aligns across 12 bases. Germline-derived CDR1 and CDR2 are SGHNT and YYREEE (reference sequence). The CDR3 spans 16 residues. Trimming took 0 bases from V and 9 from J; bases not matched to a gene: 4. The CDR3 DNA reads TGTGCCAGCAGCTTGGCCGGGACAGGGGGCATTTCACCCCTCCACTTT. It translates to CASSLAGTGGISPLHF. Full variable domain (remainder filled in from reference TRBV5-4 and TRBJ1-6): ETGVTQSPTHLIKTRGQQVTLRCSSQSGHNTVSWYQQALGQGPQFIFQYYREEENGRGNFPPRFSGLQFPNYSSELNVNALELDDSALYLCASSLAGTGGISPLHFGNGTRLTVT.

This clone was counted a few times. The chain is built from TRBV7-9 and TRBJ2-7; D unclear. CDR3 length: 13 amino acids. Germline assignment: CDR1 SEHNR and CDR2 FQNEAQ (reference sequence). V lost 4 bases and J 3 bases, leaving 10 bases between the germline ends. The CDR3: CASSYLQDYEQYF. The CDR3 DNA follows: TGTGCCAGCAGCTACCTCCAAGACTACGAGCAGTACTTC. The whole variable domain, filled in from reference TRBV7-9 and TRBJ2-7, reads DTGVSQNPRHKITKRGQNVTFRCDPISEHNRLYWYRQTLGQGPEFLTYFQNEAQLEKSRLLSDRFSAERPKGSFSTLEIQRTEQGDSAMYLCASSYLQDYEQYFGPGTRLTVT.

J is TRBJ2-7 and V is TRBV29-1; D call uncertain. Trimming took 6 bases from V and 1 from J, leaving 13 bases between them. The length of the CDR3 is 13 residues. Germline CDR1 reads SQVTM; CDR2 reads ANQGSEA. The CDR3 sequence: CSVRGYQSYEQYF. Written as DNA, the CDR3 is TGCAGCGTGAGAGGATATCAGTCCTACGAGCAGTACTTC.

The chain couples TRBV6-1 to TRBJ2-3, with D perhaps matching TRBD2 (7 bases). The CDR3 spans 18 residues. V lost 1 base and J lost 2, with 19 bases in between. Germline CDR1 MNHNS, CDR2 SASEGT. The CDR3 DNA follows: TGTGCCAGCAGTGAAGATGGCGGGGGCCAAACTTACACAGATACGCAGTATTTT. Translating gives CASSEDGGGQTYTDTQYF.

The gene calls are TRBV5-1 and TRBJ1-1; no reliable D call. V was pared by 5 bases and J by 1 base, with 6 bases between. CDR1 SGHRS and CDR2 YFSETQ come from the germline V gene. This CDR3 has 12 residues. The CDR3 loop reads CASSAGNTEAFF. CDR3 bases: TGCGCCAGCAGTGCAGGGAACACTGAAGCTTTCTTT.

The rearrangement joins TRBV21-1 to TRBJ2-7; the tabulated D call, TRBD1, remains unverified against the DNA. TRBV21-1 is an annotated pseudogene. The CDR3 spans 15 residues. In nucleotides, the CDR3 is TGTGCCAGCAGCCTACACCAAGGGGACAGCTACGAGCAGTACTTC. It codes for CASSLHQGDSYEQYF.

The gene calls are TRBV5-1 and TRBJ2-7; 7 bases line up with TRBD2. V lost 1 base and J lost 2; bases outside the gene matches: 3. Germline CDR1 and CDR2: SGHRS and YFSETQ. The CDR3 covers 14 residues. CDR3 loop: CASSLPGLTYEQYF. In nucleotides, the CDR3 is TGCGCCAGCAGCTTGCCGGGACTAACCTACGAGCAGTACTTC.

The gene calls are TRBV24-1 and TRBJ2-7; D unresolved. This CDR3 has 16 residues. V lost 11 bases, J lost 0 bases, and 22 bases lay in between. Germline V gives CDR1 KGHDR, CDR2 SFDVKD. The CDR3 reads CARTPRDTNCSYEQYF. CDR3 DNA sequence: TGTGCCAGAACTCCCCGAGACACCAACTGCTCCTACGAGCAGTACTTC.

The V call is TRBV4-1, the J call TRBJ2-1; D is perhaps TRBD2 (6 bases). Germline CDR1 MGHRA, CDR2 YSYEKL. CDR3 length: 15 residues. The V gene lost 0 bases and the J gene lost 5 bases, with 11 bases spanning the gap. CDR3 in DNA: TGCGCCAGCAGCCAAGATTTTAGCGGCCACAATGAGCAGTTCTTC. This gives the protein CASSQDFSGHNEQFF.

V is TRBV4-2 and J is TRBJ1-5; D is possibly TRBD1 (5 bases). This CDR3 has 15 amino acids. Trimming pared 0 bases from V and 6 bases from J, leaving 12 bases between. Germline-derived CDR1 and CDR2 are LGHNA and YNFKEQ. The CDR3 sequence is CASSQDHGAGQPQHF. In DNA, the CDR3 is TGTGCCAGCAGCCAAGATCACGGGGCAGGTCAGCCCCAGCATTTT.